A single sample gave rise to the 5 T cell receptor beta chains below, sequenced in a study of T cell clonotyping in hematopoietic cell transplantation. Sequencing used immunoSEQ multiplex PCR; TCRdb keeps in-frame clones, though not all of them. The sample carries 25,000 to 30,000 clones, roughly 84% recorded once. Time point of the sample: recipient sample about 28 days before transplant, after cytoreduction. The source was peripheral blood mononuclear cells, collected before stem cell transplant. These receptors were obtained from a man between 40 and 49 years old with acute myeloid leukemia. Some clones in this sample may be carry-over from other donors' samples.

The rearrangement joins TRBV11-3 to TRBJ1-3; D might be TRBD1 (5 bases). The CDR3 contains 16 residues. Germline lookup yields CDR1 SGHNT and CDR2 YENEEA. V lost 0 bases, J lost 1 base, and 10 bases lay in between. Here the CDR3 DNA reads TGTGCCAGCAGCTTAGAGGCAACAGGTTCTGGAAACACCATATATTTT. Amino acid sequence: CASSLEATGSGNTIYF.

The V gene is TRBV5-4, the J gene TRBJ1-2; 7 bases match TRBD1. Losses at the gene ends were 4 bases for V and 6 bases for J; bases not matched to a gene: 6. This CDR3 has 13 residues. Germline CDR1 and CDR2: SGHNT and YYREEE (reference sequence). The CDR3 protein is CASSAGTEHGYTF. In nucleotides, the CDR3 is TGTGCCAGCAGCGCGGGGACAGAACATGGCTACACCTTC.

The chain employs TRBV4-2 and TRBJ1-1; no definite D call. Deletions cut 1 base from V and 0 bases from J, with 9 bases between. This CDR3 region has 15 residues. Germline CDR1 and CDR2: LGHNA and YNFKEQ. The DNA of the CDR3 is TGTGCCAGCAGCCAAGTGGCGGCAATGAACACTGAAGCTTTCTTT. Residues: CASSQVAAMNTEAFF.

Written as DNA, the CDR3 is TGCGCCAGCAGCTTTCAGGAGAACACTGAAGCTTTCTTT. The encoded protein is CASSFQENTEAFF. The rearrangement links TRBV5-1 to TRBJ1-1; D uncertain. V was clipped by 2 bases and J by 1 base, with 6 bases between them. This CDR3 has 13 residues. Per the germline V gene, CDR1 is SGHRS and CDR2 is YFSETQ.

This rearrangement joins TRBV4-1 to TRBJ2-3; 7 bases agree with TRBD2. CDR1 MGHRA and CDR2 YSYEKL come from the germline V gene. The CDR3 runs to 14 residues. V lost 3 bases and J lost 5; bases outside the gene matches: 5. The CDR3 loop is CASSQRLAQDTQYF. CDR3 bases: TGCGCCAGCAGCCAGCGACTAGCCCAAGATACGCAGTATTTT.